This is a list of T cell receptor beta chains from one sample in a study of T cell changes during pregnancy in multiple sclerosis. Here immunoSEQ multiplex PCR was the method, and the copy in TCRdb shows in-frame clones only, minus some. The sample lists roughly 84,000 clones; just under 95% were seen once. The source material was peripheral blood, sampled in the third trimester of pregnancy. The receptors shown here come from a female donor in good health, enrolled as a control in a pregnancy study. Each CDR3 is given with its conserved first and last residue. A D gene is named only where the DNA matches it firmly. Not all rows give a size; the values are once, few, many and, for expanded clones, a class.

abundance: NA
d_gene: TRBD2
v_gene: TRBV9
j_gene: TRBJ2-1
CDR3nt: TGTGCCAGCAGCCCAGGGGGACTAGCGGGAGGAAATGAGCAGTTCTTC
CDR3aa: CASSPGGLAGGNEQFF

abundance: NA
d_gene: TRBD1
v_gene: TRBV29-1
j_gene: TRBJ1-1
CDR3nt: TGCAGCGTTGAAGGAGGGACAGGGAACACTGAAGCTTTCTTT
CDR3aa: CSVEGGTGNTEAFF

abundance: NA
d_gene: NA
v_gene: TRBV11-2
j_gene: TRBJ2-3
CDR3nt: TGTGCCAGCAGCTCACAGGGAGCCGATACGCAGTATTTT
CDR3aa: CASSSQGADTQYF

abundance: NA
d_gene: TRBD1
v_gene: TRBV7-2
j_gene: TRBJ2-5
CDR3nt: TGTGCCAGCAGCTTAGGGACAGGTCAAGAGACCCAGTACTTC
CDR3aa: CASSLGTGQETQYF

abundance: NA
d_gene: TRBD1
v_gene: TRBV7-2
j_gene: TRBJ2-3
CDR3nt: TGTGCCAGCATCAGGGGGGATACGCAGTATTTT
CDR3aa: CASIRGDTQYF

abundance: NA
d_gene: NA
v_gene: TRBV28
j_gene: TRBJ2-4
CDR3nt: TGTGCCAGCAGTCCCGGGAGTGTGGCCAAAAACATTCAGTACTTC
CDR3aa: CASSPGSVAKNIQYF

abundance: NA
d_gene: TRBD1
v_gene: TRBV2
j_gene: TRBJ2-2
CDR3nt: TGTGCCAGCACCAACCTACCGGGACAGGGAAGCGGGGAGCTGTTTTTT
CDR3aa: CASTNLPGQGSGELFF

abundance: NA
d_gene: NA
v_gene: TRBV7-6
j_gene: TRBJ2-7
CDR3nt: TGTGCCAGCAGCCCGACCTCCGTGCGGGAGCAGTACTTC
CDR3aa: CASSPTSVREQYF

abundance: NA
d_gene: TRBD2
v_gene: TRBV14
j_gene: TRBJ2-3
CDR3nt: TGTGCCAGCAGCCAAGATTCTGGACTAGCGACTGATACGCAGTATTTT
CDR3aa: CASSQDSGLATDTQYF

abundance: NA
d_gene: NA
v_gene: TRBV11-2
j_gene: TRBJ2-1
CDR3nt: TGTGCCAGCACCCCGTTTACAGGGACCCATGAGCAGTTCTTC
CDR3aa: CASTPFTGTHEQFF

abundance: NA
d_gene: NA
v_gene: TRBV5-4
j_gene: TRBJ2-5
CDR3nt: TGTGCCAGCAGCTTCCTTGTAGGCGGGGCCCCGTACCAAGAGACCCAGTACTTC
CDR3aa: CASSFLVGGAPYQETQYF

abundance: NA
d_gene: TRBD2
v_gene: TRBV28
j_gene: TRBJ2-7
CDR3nt: TGTGCCAGCAGCCCCCCGCTAGGGACTAGCGGGAGGGGTCCCCTCGAGCAGTACTTC
CDR3aa: CASSPPLGTSGRGPLEQYF

abundance: NA
d_gene: TRBD1
v_gene: TRBV28
j_gene: TRBJ1-5
CDR3nt: TGTGCCAGCAGTTCATCCGGGACAGGGGATCAGCCCCAGCATTTT
CDR3aa: CASSSSGTGDQPQHF

abundance: NA
d_gene: TRBD1
v_gene: TRBV27
j_gene: TRBJ2-7
CDR3nt: TGTGCCAGCAGTTTTCATAGACAGGGAAGGGTCGAGCAGTACTTC
CDR3aa: CASSFHRQGRVEQYF

abundance: NA
d_gene: TRBD2
v_gene: TRBV7-8
j_gene: TRBJ2-4
CDR3nt: TGTGCCAGCAGCGCTAGCGTTAATCGGGGTCTAGCGGGGCACAACATTCAGTACTTC
CDR3aa: CASSASVNRGLAGHNIQYF

abundance: NA
d_gene: TRBD1
v_gene: TRBV6-5
j_gene: TRBJ2-1
CDR3nt: TGTGCCAGCAGTCCGGCGACAGGGGGCAATGAGCAGTTCTTC
CDR3aa: CASSPATGGNEQFF

abundance: once
d_gene: NA
v_gene: TRBV28
j_gene: TRBJ1-2
CDR3nt: TGTGCCAGCAGTTTCCCCCTGCCGGAGGGCAACTATGGCTACACCTTC
CDR3aa: CASSFPLPEGNYGYTF

abundance: NA
d_gene: TRBD2
v_gene: TRBV28
j_gene: TRBJ2-7
CDR3nt: TGTGCCAGCAGTTTTTTCGGGACTAGCGCCTACGAGCAGTACTTC
CDR3aa: CASSFFGTSAYEQYF

abundance: NA
d_gene: NA
v_gene: TRBV5-1
j_gene: TRBJ2-4
CDR3nt: TGCGCCAGCAGTTCCGGGACATCCCCGACGGCCAAAAACATTCAGTACTTC
CDR3aa: CASSSGTSPTAKNIQYF

abundance: NA
d_gene: TRBD2
v_gene: TRBV15
j_gene: TRBJ2-2
CDR3nt: TGTGCCACCAGCAGAGATCTCCGGGGGGCGAACACCGGGGAGCTGTTTTTT
CDR3aa: CATSRDLRGANTGELFF

abundance: NA
d_gene: TRBD1
v_gene: TRBV7-6
j_gene: TRBJ1-4
CDR3nt: TGTGCCACCGCCAGCGGGACAGGGGGAGGAAAACTGTTTTTT
CDR3aa: CATASGTGGGKLFF

abundance: NA
d_gene: NA
v_gene: TRBV6-5
j_gene: TRBJ1-4
CDR3nt: TGTGCCAGCAGTTACTCAGGGAGGGCAACTAATGAAAAACTGTTTTTT
CDR3aa: CASSYSGRATNEKLFF

abundance: NA
d_gene: TRBD1
v_gene: TRBV28
j_gene: TRBJ2-1
CDR3nt: TGTGCCAGCTTCCCCGGGACAGGCCTCTACAATGAGCAGTTCTTC
CDR3aa: CASFPGTGLYNEQFF

abundance: once
d_gene: NA
v_gene: TRBV25-1
j_gene: TRBJ1-1
CDR3nt: TGTGCCAGCAGCACGCCACTGGGGCCCCGCGCTGAAGCTTTCTTT
CDR3aa: CASSTPLGPRAEAFF

abundance: NA
d_gene: TRBD1
v_gene: TRBV29-1
j_gene: TRBJ2-5
CDR3nt: TGCAGCGCACTTGGAGACAGGGAATTTGGGGAGACCCAGTACTTC
CDR3aa: CSALGDREFGETQYF

abundance: NA
d_gene: NA
v_gene: TRBV28
j_gene: TRBJ1-4
CDR3nt: TGTGCCAGCAGCTCCGCCAAACGGGACATCAATGAAAAACTGTTTTTT
CDR3aa: CASSSAKRDINEKLFF